This T cell receptor beta chain was found in a study of blood T cell repertoires in COVID-19. The assay was immunoSEQ multiplex PCR, and TCRdb's table has in-frame clones only and misses some. The data show tens of thousands of clones, about nine tenths seen once. This CDR3 spans 15 amino acids. Trimming shortened V by 6 bases and J by 6 bases, and 17 bases separated the two germline ends. From germline, CDR1 is LGHDT and CDR2 YNNKEL (reference sequence). The sample consisted of peripheral blood. V and J are TRBV3-1 (or the pseudogene TRBV3-2) and TRBJ1-4; TRBD1 might be the D (5 bases). The receptor was derived from a human donor in a cohort sampled during active COVID-19. CDR3 amino acids: CASRALTDPYEKLFF. The CDR3 bases are TGTGCCAGCAGGGCGTTGACAGATCCTTATGAAAAACTGTTTTTT.